This passage covers 17 T cell receptor beta chains from one sample sequenced in a study of T cell responses to AZD1222 COVID-19 vaccine. Sequencing was performed with immunoSEQ multiplex PCR; in TCRdb, only in-frame clones are kept and a portion is missing. In the table there are fewer than 150,000 clones, around 90% of which are singletons. This specimen consisted of peripheral blood, obtained 28 days after the second AZD1222 dose. Receptor source: an adult who received the AZD1222 COVID-19 vaccine.

This clone was picked up a small number of times. The V gene is TRBV27, the J gene TRBJ1-1; D might be TRBD1 (6 bases). Per germline, CDR1 MNHEY and CDR2 SMNVEV (reference sequence). This CDR3 comprises 14 residues. V lost 7 bases, J lost 5 bases, and 17 bases lay in between. CDR3 bases: TGTGCCAGCACCCCGGGGGGGGGCACGACTGAAGCTTTCTTT. This codes for CASTPGGGTTEAFF.

V usage is TRBV7-2 and J usage is TRBJ1-1; no clear D gene. Germline assignment: CDR1 SGHTA and CDR2 FQGNSA. Deletions cut 5 bases from V and 0 bases from J, with 10 bases between. This CDR3 is 14 amino acids long. DNA of the CDR3: TGTGCCAGCAGCGCCGCGGCCGTGAACACTGAAGCTTTCTTT. Its protein product is CASSAAAVNTEAFF.

The CDR3 reads CAGLTGGNYGYTF. The CDR3 DNA sequence: TGTGCCGGCTTGACAGGGGGAAACTATGGCTACACCTTC. The V and J genes are TRBV30 and TRBJ1-2; 9 nucleotides agree with TRBD1. The length of the CDR3 is 13 residues. The junction had 6 bases not matched to a gene; V was cut back by 8 bases and J by 2 bases. In germline, CDR1 is GTSNPN, CDR2 SVGIG (reference sequence).

The chain is built from TRBV6-5 and TRBJ1-4; 8 bases line up with TRBD1. Per the germline V gene, CDR1 is MNHEY and CDR2 is SVGAGI. V shed 7 bases and J 6 bases; nucleotides not matched to a gene: 4. CDR3 length equals 13 residues. The CDR3 is CASKMTGDEKLFF. CDR3 bases: TGTGCCAGCAAGATGACAGGGGATGAAAAACTGTTTTTT.

The chain is built from TRBV20-1 and TRBJ1-1, with TRBD1 matching 9 bases. Germline lookup yields CDR1 DFQATT and CDR2 SNEGSKA (reference sequence). The length of the CDR3 is 15 residues. V was pared by 3 bases and J by 3 bases, with 8 bases of the junction left unmatched. The CDR3 reads CSASNPRQGDTEAFF. In DNA form, the CDR3 reads TGCAGTGCTAGTAATCCAAGACAGGGGGACACTGAAGCTTTCTTT.

The gene calls are TRBV4-1 and TRBJ1-3; D might be TRBD1 (5 bases). CDR1 and CDR2 (germline): MGHRA, YSYEKL. The CDR3 totals 17 residues. Trimming left V 4 bases short and J 0 bases short, with 16 bases between. The CDR3 DNA sequence: TGCGCCAGCAGCCGTGCTGCTGGGGCATTCTCTGGAAACACCATATATTTT. Residues: CASSRAAGAFSGNTIYF.

The chain recombines TRBV5-5 with TRBJ2-7, with 9 bases lining up with TRBD2. Looked up from germline, CDR1 is SGHKS and CDR2 is YYEKEE (reference sequence). CDR3 length equals 15 residues. The ends lost 5 bases at V and 2 bases at J; junction bases unmatched: 8. The CDR3 here is CASSSGLAPTYEQYF. The CDR3 DNA sequence: TGTGCCAGCAGTTCAGGACTAGCGCCTACCTACGAGCAGTACTTC.

The chain links TRBV5-6 to TRBJ2-5; D assignment may be TRBD1 or TRBD2 (5 bases each). Trimming stripped 4 bases from V and 9 bases from J, with 13 bases between. CDR1 SGHDT and CDR2 YYEEEE come from the germline V gene. The CDR3 runs to 12 residues. The CDR3 coding sequence is TGTGCCAGCAGCCCAGGGAGTGGGGCCCAGTACTTC. As protein: CASSPGSGAQYF. The variable domain in full, completed from reference TRBV5-6 and TRBJ2-5, reads DAGVTQSPTHLIKTRGQQVTLRCSPKSGHDTVSWYQQALGQGPQFIFQYYEEEERQRGNFPDRFSGHQFPNYSSELNVNALLLGDSALYLCASSPGSGAQYFGPGTRLLVL.

A remark on this clone: This specimen includes other DNA sequences encoding the same CDR3. The chain couples TRBV10-1 to TRBJ2-2; 7 positions agree with TRBD2. The CDR3 length is 14 residues. Unmatched junction bases numbered 3, after V lost 3 bases and J lost 5 bases. The germline gives CDR1 WNHNN, CDR2 SYGVQD (reference sequence). The CDR3 loop is CASSDPGGTGELFF. DNA of the CDR3: TGCGCCAGCAGTGATCCGGGAGGAACCGGGGAGCTGTTTTTT.

The chain uses TRBV10-3 and TRBJ2-7, with D perhaps TRBD1 (6 bases). Trimming took 10 bases from V and 0 from J, leaving 13 bases between them. Per germline, CDR1 ENHRY and CDR2 SYGVKD. There are 13 residues in the CDR3. The CDR3 region has the DNA TGTGCCACCCGGGACATCAGCTCCTACGAGCAGTACGTC. It codes for CATRDISSYEQYV.

The chain links TRBV7-5 to TRBJ1-6. TRBV7-5 is a recognized pseudogene. This CDR3 spans 9 amino acids. In nucleotides, the CDR3 is TGTGCCTTTAATTCACCCCTCCACTTT. This translates into CAFNSPLHF.

This clone was seen once. The chain recombines TRBV7-6 with TRBJ2-7, with unresolved D. CDR1 SGHVS and CDR2 FNYEAQ come from the germline V gene. V shed 4 bases and J shed 3 bases, with 7 bases lying between them. The CDR3 spans 12 residues. CDR3 in DNA: TGTGCCAGCAGCTCGAAGGGCTACGAGCAGTACTTC. This encodes CASSSKGYEQYF.

The rearrangement uses TRBV25-1 and TRBJ2-5; perhaps D is TRBD1 or TRBD2 (6 bases each). CDR1 MGHDK and CDR2 SYGVNS come from the germline V gene. The V end lost 4 bases, the J end lost 5 bases, and 14 bases lay between the germline ends. The CDR3 length is 14 residues. CDR3 region: CASSVSGGDETQYF. In DNA, the CDR3 is TGTGCCAGCAGTGTTTCCGGGGGCGACGAGACCCAGTACTTC.

This clone was seen once. This chain's CDR3 is CASSVGVNEKLFF. The CDR3 DNA sequence: TGTGCCAGCAGCGTTGGCGTTAATGAAAAACTGTTTTTT. The J gene is TRBJ1-4, the V gene TRBV9; unclear D gene. Germline V lookup: CDR1 SGDLS, CDR2 YYNGEE. CDR3 length equals 13 residues. The germline V and J ends were trimmed by 2 bases and 4 bases, with 6 bases remaining between them.

The rearrangement uses TRBV28 and TRBJ2-7; 12 bases line up with TRBD2. With 4 bases clipped from V and 2 bases from J, the junction kept 0 bases outside the gene matches. CDR3 size: 14 residues. Germline V CDR1 and CDR2: MDHEN, SYDVKM. The CDR3 here is CASSSSGRAYEQYF. The CDR3 DNA is TGTGCCAGCAGTTCTAGCGGGAGGGCCTACGAGCAGTACTTC. Supplemented by reference TRBV28 and TRBJ2-7, the full variable domain reads DVKVTQSSRYLVKRTGEKVFLECVQDMDHENMFWYRQDPGLGLRLIYFSYDVKMKEKGDIPEGYSVSREKKERFSLILESASTNQTSMYLCASSSSGRAYEQYFGPGTRLTVT.

The chain has TRBV6-6 and TRBJ1-6, with 7 bases aligning to TRBD1. V was pared by 11 bases and J by 15 bases, with 19 bases of the junction left unmatched. Germline-derived CDR1 and CDR2 are MNHNY and SVGAGI (reference sequence). The CDR3 runs 14 residues. The CDR3 sequence: CAVSRPGGENLLHF. CDR3 bases: TGTGCCGTTTCAAGACCAGGGGGAGAAAACCTCCTCCACTTT.

This clone was counted a single time. V and J are TRBV27 and TRBJ1-6; 7 nucleotides match TRBD1. This CDR3 region has 16 residues. V shed 5 bases and J 4 bases; nucleotides not matched to a gene: 8. Germline V gene data show CDR1 as MNHEY and CDR2 as SMNVEV (reference sequence). The CDR3 is CASSPSRDSYNSPLHF. CDR3 nucleotide sequence: TGTGCCAGCAGTCCTAGCCGGGACAGTTATAATTCACCCCTCCACTTT.